This T cell receptor beta chain was observed in a study of blood T cell repertoires in COVID-19. Per the study methods: Amplification of reference gene primers provided the estimated nucleated cell counts. Measured with immunoSEQ multiplex PCR; TCRdb has only the in-frame clones, and not every one. The V and J calls and the clone size are those of that table, but D and trimming were determined from the DNA. The sample consists of roughly 100,000 clones, over 75% of them appearing once. Per the germline V gene, CDR1 is SGHRS and CDR2 is YFSETQ. V lost 0 bases and J lost 5; bases outside the gene matches: 4. The CDR3 spans 15 residues.

This sequence joins TRBV5-1 and TRBJ2-5; 10 positions match TRBD2. The sequencing input was peripheral blood. The sequence was obtained from a human donor in a cohort sampled during active or convalescent COVID-19. CDR3 residues: CASSLGSGGGETQYF. The DNA of the CDR3 is TGCGCCAGCAGCTTGGGAAGCGGGGGGGGCGAGACCCAGTACTTC.